Included here is one T cell receptor beta chain sequence, with context. Its target antigen remains unknown. Base qualities were left out, and no much larger clone turns up one base away. Sequences SGHDT (CDR1) and YYEEEE (CDR2) are obtained from the germline V gene. Spanning cysteine to phenylalanine, the CDR3 consists of 15 amino acids. Here the CDR3 DNA is all that survives: 45 bases in frame from base 1. V is shortened by 0 bases, J by 5 bases, and the region joining them spans 14 bases. The sample belongs to a study of cytomegalovirus exposure and HLA in healthy donors (dated by TCRdb to about 2017). Turning to the overall study: An earlier analysis of some 550 of the donors reported roughly 300 Gb of sequence data and more than 90 million unique TCR beta sequences from 190 million or so T cells. An early release covering about 600 HLA-typed donors comprised 300 to 350 gigabases of sequencing data and 85 million to 100 million unique TCR sequences. Of the 350 to 400 genotyped donors, over 70% fell in the genetic ancestry cluster associated with self-reported Caucasian donors. The study was designed to test whether signatures of past pathogen exposure could be identified by cataloging public T cell receptors. The T cell repertoires of roughly 660 subjects were profiled by immunosequencing and related to cytomegalovirus serostatus. In addition to the first cohort of 650 to 800 subjects, a separate validation cohort of under 150 different subjects was used. To predict cytomegalovirus infection status, the study combined high-throughput TCR immunosequencing, statistical association of individual TCRs with disease status, and machine learning. A later analysis re-examined previously published TCR beta repertoires from just over 650 donors and added high-resolution HLA genotyping to investigate patterns of TCR occurrence. Rather than drawing on any new phenotypic data, the later analysis identified candidate immune exposures from TCR beta sequences and the way those sequences occurred across donors. An earlier analysis of nearly 600 of the donors applied high-throughput TCR beta sequencing to assess whether each TCR beta V gene segment acted as functional or pseudogenic. Alongside the repertoire data, information on donor age, sex, ethnicity and CMV serostatus was compiled. In a later genetic analysis, genome-wide SNP genotypes for about three fifths of the 666 donors were used, and that subset was treated as a discovery cohort. Every discovery cohort repertoire had been produced on one sequencing platform. Class I and class II HLA loci were covered by the typing at four-digit resolution. The number of typed donors differed by locus: about 620-630 for A, B, C, DRB1 and DQB1; some 500 for DQA1; approximately 600 for DPA1; and some 430 for DPB1. Because of strong linkage in the cohort, roughly five DR-DQ haplotypes were treated as single units for association and clustering. Among under 450 genotyped donors of the cohort, an average of 235,054 unique TCR beta nucleotide sequences were sequenced per donor, around 20% of them non-productive. What the study reported, not specific to this receptor: Several of the top co-occurrence clusters appeared to be linked to parvovirus B19, influenza, CMV and Epstein-Barr virus, according to a later analysis. Only TCR beta chains were sequenced in this cohort, and the absence of alpha or paired-chain data limited detectable features. Linkage disequilibrium might explain the correlated functional status among segregating V segments, but an unknown experimental factor could not be excluded. The only immune exposure information available for the cohort was CMV serostatus. Broadly in line with IMGT annotations, most TCR beta V segments showed up in productive rearrangements about 90% or about 30% of the time in an earlier analysis of some 590 of the donors. A total of 164 TCR beta chains were listed by the study as associated with cytomegalovirus. The earlier analysis of 587 of the donors excluded some 16 rarely observed V segments, including chromosome 9 orphons, because counts were too low. Roughly uniform sequencing depth across donors was assumed in presence/absence analyses, although this assumption may not hold. Because the 87-base-pair reads could not distinguish some IMGT-functional V segments, including TRBV6-2 and TRBV6-3, those segments were excluded. HLA typing was unavailable for some donors at each locus, so association tests used only the typed subset. A further reported finding was that TCR beta sequences accurately predicted the HLA-A and HLA-B alleles for most subjects in the first cohort. According to a later analysis, TCR association rates differed among HLA loci, with DRB1 alleles showing the most associated TCRs and HLA-C alleles showing the fewest. The classifier was reported to diagnose cytomegalovirus status with high specificity and sensitivity in both the original and validation cohorts. In a later analysis, HLA-associated TCR beta chains were found to be more clonally expanded and to have lower generation probabilities than equally common non-associated chains. A few of the identified cytomegalovirus-associated TCR beta chains were confirmed in vitro to be specific for cytomegalovirus antigens. Across donors, most TCR sequences were observed very rarely, whereas some public TCRs were present in many individuals. At a false discovery rate of 0.05, a later analysis linked about 17,000 TCR beta sequences to specific HLA alleles. Most CMV-associated TCR beta chains appeared to be HLA-restricted in a later analysis, and the HLA associations seemed to be driven largely by CMV exposure. A cluster of highly shared sequence variants was judged likely to be a technical artifact of the sequencing pipeline. In a later genetic analysis, fewer N-insertions in productive TCRs were reported among donors in an Asian-associated ancestry cluster than the roughly 700-donor mean. The authors suggested that the approach could potentially be generalized to other disease states and immunological phenotypes. V-gene and J-gene trimming of TCR beta chains was associated with a missense DCLRE1C variant in a later genetic analysis, and the association was replicated in an independent cohort. When HLA alleles, especially DR and DQ, strongly co-occurred, TCR associations were difficult to assign to individual alleles.

In total, approximately 700 healthy bone marrow donors made up the cohort. All cohort members were sampled while nominally healthy, although unrecorded immune exposures were likely present. The donor tested CMV seropositive and was one of the 289 seropositive cohort members. A peripheral blood sample was provided by each donor, and peripheral blood mononuclear cells were used for TCR beta sequencing. Genomic DNA was extracted from the blood cell samples with the Qiagen DNeasy Blood Extraction Kit. Libraries were made using the immunoSEQ multiplex PCR assay. For the multiplex PCR, a mixture combining 60 forward primers for TCR Vbeta segments and 13 reverse primers for TCR Jbeta segments was used. Amplification of the CDR3 region of rearranged TCR beta genes was performed with a multiplex PCR assay on genomic DNA. The amplified TCR beta libraries were sequenced on the Illumina HiSeq System as 87-base-pair reads. The study's processing was this. In a later analysis, 70 million to 95 million unique TCR beta chains were counted across the 500 to 700 repertoires, and roughly 10 million of these chains were shared by at least two donors. A nearest-neighbor algorithm error-corrected the raw reads and collapsed the reads into unique sequences, merging closely related sequences to remove PCR and sequencing errors. CDR3 sequences were aligned to IMGT reference sequences to assign V, D and J gene segments. For a sequence to be retained, a match of at least six nucleotides was required to both a V gene segment and a J gene segment. A rearrangement was called productive if the CDR3 had no stop codons and remained in frame with V and J, and every other rearrangement was called non-productive. CDR3 was defined according to IMGT convention as the region running from the second conserved V-encoded cysteine to the conserved J-encoded phenylalanine. Sequences without an unambiguous match to a single V gene segment were excluded from the earlier analysis of approximately 560 of the donors. In an earlier analysis of several hundred of the donors, V segments were called functional above 56.7% productive rearrangements and were called segregating when the between-donor standard deviation exceeded 5%. A statistical classification framework was built for diagnosing cytomegalovirus status from the catalog of TCR beta chain sequences. A later analysis assigned V and J genes by comparing TCR nucleotide sequences with IMGT/GENE-DB human TR gene sequences. A later analysis assigned CDR3 sequences and most-parsimonious VDJ recombination scenarios with the TCRdist pipeline. In a later analysis, each TCR beta chain was defined by its CDR3 amino acid sequence together with its V-gene family, and reads lacking a unique V-gene family were excluded. In a later analysis, 550 to 650 highly shared, low-generation-probability nucleotide sequences were removed to address suspected cross-contamination and a sequencing artifact. For each public chain, a later analysis derived a clonal expansion index from normalized ranks of inferred template counts within each repertoire. In a later analysis, generation probabilities were computed with a VDJ recombination model fitted to out-of-frame rearrangements, and the resulting probabilities were checked against IGoR. Hypergeometric tests were used in a later analysis to score TCR-TCR, TCR-HLA and TCR-CMV co-occurrence, with a repertoire-size bias correction applied to the TCR pairs. In a later analysis, false discovery rates were estimated by permuting HLA or CMV assignments 20 times. In a later analysis, co-occurring TCRs were grouped with DBSCAN, and TCRdist sequence similarity was added when clustering was performed within HLA-allele-positive subsets. Repertoires with fewer than 30,000 or more than 120,000 public chains were left out of co-occurrence clustering, as were about 5 repertoires with anomalous nucleotide sharing. What TCRdb holds here is the immuneACCESS table cut down to in-frame rearrangements. Part of the clones is not present; checked against another copy, under half of the missing clones reflect an unresolved V gene, and the others are unexplained. The V and J calls and the clone size are those of that table, but D and trimming were determined from the DNA. This sample gives approximately 160,000 clones in total; 82% of them show up just once. The ten most abundant clones make up about 0.98% of the sample.

The rearranged segments are TRBV5-6 and TRBJ1-1; perhaps TRBD1 is the D gene, with 5 bases matching. This TCR was sampled from a girl aged 2-10 years in good health and CMV-seropositive. Sequences were obtained from PBMCs. The encoded CDR3 is CASSLDLGGGTEAFF. The DNA reads TGTGCCAGCAGCTTGGATCTGGGGGGAGGGACTGAAGCTTTCTTT.